The next 26 T cell receptor beta chains were all read from a single sample in a study of fetal regulatory T cell absence and autoimmunity. Method: immunoSEQ multiplex PCR; TCRdb's copy keeps in-frame clones and lacks some. The sample shows 95,000 to 100,000 clones, less than 80% of them seen only once. Material for sequencing was pancreas tissue. Source of these receptors: a male donor with IPEX syndrome.

In nucleotides, the CDR3 is TGCAGCGTTGAGGAGGACAGGAGTGAGGCAGATACGCAGTATTTT. Amino acid sequence: CSVEEDRSEADTQYF. The chain employs TRBV29-1 and TRBJ2-3, with TRBD1 matching over 7 bases. The V gene's germline CDR1 is SQVTM and CDR2 ANQGSEA. V shed 3 bases, J shed 4 bases, and the junction held 10 bases outside the gene matches. The CDR3 length is 15 residues.

The rearrangement links TRBV2 to TRBJ1-1; D is ambiguous. Germline lookup yields CDR1 SNHLY and CDR2 FYNNEI. The CDR3 is 11 residues long. Trimming shortened V by 2 bases and J by 7 bases, and 5 bases separated the two germline ends. The DNA for the CDR3 is TGTGCCAGCAGTGAAATGGGTGAAGCTTTCTTT. This translates into CASSEMGEAFF.

The J gene is TRBJ2-5, the V gene TRBV5-4; 8 nucleotides align to TRBD1. CDR3 size: 16 residues. V shed 0 bases and J 2 bases; nucleotides not matched to a gene: 6. CDR1 and CDR2 from the germline V gene are SGHNT and YYREEE (reference sequence). The CDR3 sequence: CASSLGTGIYQETQYF. In DNA, the CDR3 is TGTGCCAGCAGCTTGGGGACAGGGATATATCAAGAGACCCAGTACTTC.

The genes are TRBV6-4 and TRBJ2-3; tentatively, D is TRBD1 or TRBD2 (5 bases each). V gave up 6 bases and J gave up 4 bases, with 14 bases separating them. CDR1 is MRHNA, CDR2 SNTAGT, per germline. The CDR3 is made up of 14 amino acids. The CDR3 nucleotides read TGTGCCAGCAGCCCAAACCGAGGGGCAGATACGCAGTATTTT. The encoded protein is CASSPNRGADTQYF.

Only a few counts were recorded for this clone. The J gene is TRBJ2-7, the V gene TRBV7-2; 7 positions agree with TRBD1. Germline assignment: CDR1 SGHTA and CDR2 FQGNSA. The CDR3 consists of 15 residues. J lost 4 bases, V lost 5 bases, and 11 bases had no gene match. In DNA, the CDR3 is TGTGCCAGCAGCCCTGCCGTGGGACAGACTTACGAGCAGTACTTC. Encoded protein: CASSPAVGQTYEQYF.

The chain employs TRBV29-1 and TRBJ2-5; 7 nucleotides agree with TRBD1. This CDR3 contains 12 residues. Losses at the gene ends were 2 bases for V and 5 bases for J; bases not matched to a gene: 2. The germline CDR1 and CDR2 sequences are SQVTM and ANQGSEA. The CDR3 loop is CSVEQGVETQYF. CDR3 nucleotides: TGCAGCGTTGAACAGGGGGTGGAGACCCAGTACTTC.

The chain combines TRBV7-2 with TRBJ2-1; D is tentatively TRBD1 or TRBD2 (5 bases each). The CDR3 loop spans 13 amino acids. With 7 bases removed from V and 5 bases from J, the gap between germline ends came to 12 bases. Germline V gives CDR1 SGHTA, CDR2 FQGNSA. The CDR3 here is CASNQGPHNEQFF. DNA for the CDR3: TGTGCCAGCAACCAGGGACCTCACAATGAGCAGTTCTTC.

The chain combines TRBV9 with TRBJ2-5, with 13 nucleotides matching TRBD2. V lost 3 bases to trimming and J lost 5 bases; unmatched junction nucleotides: 16. This CDR3 spans 19 amino acids. CDR1 and CDR2 (germline): SGDLS, YYNGEE. The CDR3 here is CASSANPGLAGWMVETQYF. The CDR3 nucleotides read TGTGCCAGCAGCGCCAATCCGGGACTAGCGGGATGGATGGTCGAGACCCAGTACTTC.

Points on this clone: One end of the junction varies from germline; a read error may be responsible. V usage is TRBV7-7 and J usage is TRBJ2-5; 9 nucleotides agree with TRBD1. Per germline, CDR1 SSHAT and CDR2 FNYEAQ (reference sequence). The CDR3 spans 13 residues. The DNA for the CDR3 is TGTGCTAGCAGCTTAGACAGGGGGGAGACCCAGTACTTC. Amino acids: CASSLDRGETQYF.

J is TRBJ1-1 and V is TRBV7-6, with no clear D. The CDR3 consists of 13 residues. V was shortened by 3 bases and J by 0 bases, with 5 bases between the two germline ends. Looked up from germline, CDR1 is SGHVS and CDR2 is FNYEAQ. CDR3 DNA: TGTGCCAGCAGCTTCGGGTTGAACACTGAAGCTTTCTTT. Translating gives CASSFGLNTEAFF.

The V gene is TRBV11-3, the J gene TRBJ2-7; TRBD1 matches 8 bases. The V gene end was trimmed by 3 bases and the J gene end by 5 bases; junction bases not matched to a gene: 3. CDR3 size: 13 residues. Germline CDR1 SGHNT, CDR2 YENEEA. The CDR3 spells CASSLDREHEQYF. The CDR3 nucleotides are TGTGCCAGCAGCTTGGACAGGGAACACGAGCAGTACTTC.

V and J are TRBV6-1 and TRBJ1-4, with a weak D call TRBD1 (5 bases). CDR1 and CDR2 from the germline V gene are MNHNS and SASEGT. Trimming removed 2 bases from V and 8 bases from J, with 12 bases in between. The CDR3 consists of 14 residues. CDR3 amino acids: CASSERGRDEKLFF. In nucleotides, the CDR3 is TGTGCCAGCAGTGAAAGGGGCAGGGACGAAAAACTGTTTTTT.

The CDR3 sequence is CASSPGWGNSPLHF. CDR3 in DNA: TGTGCCAGCTCACCAGGATGGGGCAATTCACCCCTCCACTTT. This chain connects TRBV18 to TRBJ1-6; D is possibly TRBD1 (5 bases). Germline loops: CDR1 KGHSH, CDR2 LQKENI. This CDR3 is 14 amino acids long. V was cut by 2 bases and J by 7 bases, with 9 bases left in between.

This clone was recorded once. V gene TRBV27 combines with J gene TRBJ1-1; D might be TRBD1 (5 bases). The germline V gene has CDR1 MNHEY and CDR2 SMNVEV (reference sequence). The V gene lost 7 bases and the J gene lost 7 bases, with 16 bases spanning the gap. The CDR3 loop spans 13 amino acids. The CDR3 DNA follows: TGTGCCAGCACCCAACCAGGGACGGGTGAAGCTTTCTTT. Its translation is CASTQPGTGEAFF.

The J gene is TRBJ2-5, the V gene TRBV5-1, with TRBD2 matching over 9 bases. Germline CDR1 and CDR2: SGHRS and YFSETQ. This CDR3 comprises 16 residues. Trimming at V came to 3 bases and at J to 1 base, leaving 7 bases not matched to a gene. This CDR3 reads CASSWRTSAIQETQYF. DNA of the CDR3: TGCGCCAGCAGCTGGCGGACTAGCGCTATCCAAGAGACCCAGTACTTC.

The rearrangement uses TRBV7-8 and TRBJ2-2; 10 bases are a match to TRBD2. Germline CDR1 and CDR2: SGHVS and FQNEAQ. Trimming removed 2 bases from V and 5 bases from J; junction bases left unmatched: 5. This CDR3 has 16 amino acids. CDR3 nucleotides: TGTGCCAGCAGCTTAAGGCTAGCGGGGGATACCGGGGAGCTGTTTTTT. Its protein product is CASSLRLAGDTGELFF.

The chain employs TRBV7-7 and TRBJ2-1; TRBD2 matches at 10 bases. Germline values: CDR1 SSHAT, CDR2 FNYEAQ (reference sequence). CDR3 length: 13 residues. CDR3 DNA: TGTGCTAGCCGGGCTAGCGGGGGCAATGAGCAGTTCTTC. It codes for CASRASGGNEQFF.

This CDR3 is CASSRGGEQVREGYNEQFF. The CDR3 DNA reads TGCGCCAGCAGCCGGGGGGGGGAGCAAGTGAGAGAAGGGTACAATGAGCAGTTCTTC. The rearrangement links TRBV4-1 to TRBJ2-1; 7 bases line up with TRBD2. CDR3 size: 19 residues. Germline V gives CDR1 MGHRA, CDR2 YSYEKL. V shed 4 bases, J shed 4 bases, and the junction held 19 bases outside the gene matches.

The V and J genes are TRBV9 and TRBJ1-4; D gene unclear. V was trimmed by 4 bases and J by 2 bases, leaving 18 bases between them. CDR3 size: 17 residues. Germline CDR1 reads SGDLS; CDR2 reads YYNGEE. The CDR3 DNA is TGTGCCAGCAGCTCCACCGACACGAGGTGGACTAATGAAAAACTGTTTTTT. Its protein product is CASSSTDTRWTNEKLFF.

CDR3 region: CASSMRTLAGGRGYNEQFF. The CDR3 DNA is TGTGCCAGTAGTATGCGTACACTAGCGGGGGGGCGAGGCTACAATGAGCAGTTCTTC. The rearrangement links TRBV19 to TRBJ2-1, with 13 bases aligning to TRBD2. The V gene end was trimmed by 3 bases and the J gene end by 3 bases; junction bases not matched to a gene: 11. The CDR3 length is 19 residues. Germline values: CDR1 LNHDA, CDR2 SQIVND (reference sequence).

The genes are TRBV30 and TRBJ1-2; no reliable D call. V dropped 4 bases and J dropped 3 bases, with 9 bases sitting between them. This CDR3 contains 12 residues. The germline gives CDR1 GTSNPN, CDR2 SVGIG (reference sequence). CDR3 in DNA: TGTGCCTGGATTGAGCCAGACTATGGCTACACCTTC. It codes for CAWIEPDYGYTF. Supplemented by reference TRBV30 and TRBJ1-2, the full variable domain reads SQTIHQWPATLVQPVGSPLSLECTVEGTSNPNLYWYRQAAGRGLQLLFYSVGIGQISSEVPQNLSASRPQDRQFILSSKKLLLSDSGFYLCAWIEPDYGYTFGSGTRLTVV.

The gene calls are TRBV23-1 and TRBJ1-2, with a tentative D call TRBD1 (6 bases). Being an ORF, TRBV23-1 has a function that is uncertain. Trimming removed 2 bases from V and 4 bases from J, with 14 bases in between. The CDR3 totals 15 residues. CDR3 in amino acids: CASSQGQNLSYGYTF. DNA of the CDR3: TGCGCCAGCAGTCAAGGACAGAATCTAAGCTATGGCTACACCTTC.

The chain couples TRBV27 to TRBJ1-1; D is possibly TRBD1 (6 bases). The germline V gene encodes CDR1 MNHEY and CDR2 SMNVEV (reference sequence). Between the trimmed V and J ends, which lost 4 bases and 7 bases, there was a span of 13 bases. This CDR3 comprises 13 residues. CDR3 sequence: CASSYQGKIEAFF. In DNA, the CDR3 is TGTGCCAGCAGTTACCAGGGGAAAATTGAAGCTTTCTTT.

This chain uses TRBV6-1 with TRBJ2-7, with D possibly TRBD2 on 5 matching bases. Germline CDR1 MNHNS, CDR2 SASEGT. V gave up 1 base and J gave up 6 bases, with 16 bases separating them. The CDR3 has 15 amino acids. The CDR3 loop reads CASSEVGSETSEQYF. The CDR3 region has the DNA TGTGCCAGCAGTGAAGTGGGTAGCGAGACCTCCGAGCAGTACTTC.

V is TRBV5-8 and J is TRBJ2-4; perhaps TRBD1 as D (7 bases). Trimming cost V 3 bases and J 0 bases, with 22 bases left between them. Germline CDR1 SGHTS, CDR2 YDEGEE. The CDR3 contains 19 residues. CDR3 sequence: CASSSRGDRVLLAKNIQYF. The CDR3, as DNA: TGTGCCAGCAGCTCGAGGGGGGACAGAGTACTACTAGCCAAAAACATTCAGTACTTC.

The rearrangement joins TRBV27 to TRBJ2-3, with D perhaps matching TRBD2 (7 bases). The CDR3 covers 16 residues. CDR1 MNHEY and CDR2 SMNVEV come from the germline V gene (reference sequence). The V end lost 2 bases, the J end lost 3 bases, and 15 bases lay between the germline ends. The CDR3 DNA follows: TGTGCCAGCAGTTTAGGGGGGGGGCAGGGGACAGATACGCAGTATTTT. It codes for CASSLGGGQGTDTQYF.